This is a list of T cell receptor beta chains from one sample in a study of blood T cell repertoires in COVID-19. The method was immunoSEQ multiplex PCR; TCRdb's version includes in-frame clones alone and lacks a portion of them. The sample yields 230,000 or so clones, 80% to 90% seen once. Sequencing input: peripheral blood. The receptor set was obtained from a man aged 40-55 years with active or convalescent COVID-19. CDR3s include the opening cysteine and the closing phenylalanine or tryptophan. D genes are given only for firm matches. The size entry is marked missing in some rows and otherwise reads once, few, many or a size class.

V,J,size,D,CDR3,DNA
TRBV4-1,TRBJ1-2,once,.,CASSQDAGLGGYTF,TGCGCCAGCAGCCAAGATGCGGGGTTGGGTGGCTACACCTTC
TRBV7-3,TRBJ2-1,once,TRBD2,CASSLGVGTRNNEQFF,TGTGCCAGCAGCTTGGGCGTGGGGACTAGGAACAATGAGCAGTTCTTC
TRBV18,TRBJ1-1,.,TRBD1,CASSPRQGALNTEAFF,TGTGCCAGCTCACCACGCCAGGGGGCTCTAAACACTGAAGCTTTCTTT
TRBV25-1,TRBJ1-4,.,.,CASSPTTAINEKLFF,TGTGCCAGCAGCCCCACGACAGCCATTAATGAAAAACTGTTTTTT
TRBV7-2,TRBJ2-7,.,TRBD2,CASSYGLAGENSYEQYF,TGTGCCAGCAGTTACGGACTAGCGGGAGAGAACTCCTACGAGCAGTACTTC
TRBV27,TRBJ1-2,.,.,CASSRSGAYGYTF,TGTGCCAGCAGTCGATCAGGGGCCTATGGCTACACCTTC
TRBV7-2,TRBJ2-7,.,.,CASSLVPSASYEQYF,TGTGCCAGCAGCTTAGTACCTAGCGCCTCCTACGAGCAGTACTTC
TRBV29-1,TRBJ1-1,.,TRBD1,CSVLDRGTEAFF,TGCAGCGTTCTGGACAGGGGAACTGAAGCTTTCTTT
TRBV30,TRBJ2-7,.,TRBD2,CAWSRLAGGLDEQYF,TGTGCCTGGAGTAGACTAGCGGGAGGGCTAGACGAGCAGTACTTC
TRBV5-4,TRBJ2-1,many,.,CASSLAAGSSYNEQFF,TGTGCCAGCAGCTTGGCCGCAGGCAGCTCCTACAATGAGCAGTTCTTC
TRBV5-1,TRBJ1-1,.,TRBD1,CASSLGDRRTEAFF,TGCGCCAGCAGCTTGGGGGACAGACGCACTGAAGCTTTCTTT
TRBV28,TRBJ1-5,few,.,CASRTESPSNQPQHF,TGTGCCAGCAGGACTGAATCCCCTAGCAATCAGCCCCAGCATTTT
TRBV24-1,TRBJ1-5,.,.,CATSDWGRNQPQHF,TGTGCCACCAGTGATTGGGGCAGAAATCAGCCCCAGCATTTT
TRBV6-2/TRBV6-3,TRBJ1-5,few,.,CASSFVYQPQHF,TGTGCCAGCAGCTTCGTTTATCAGCCCCAGCATTTT
TRBV5-1,TRBJ2-1,.,TRBD1,CASSLGGQTYNEQFF,TGCGCCAGCAGCTTGGGGGGACAGACCTACAATGAGCAGTTCTTC
TRBV12-3/TRBV12-4,TRBJ1-2,.,.,CASSFAGNYGYTF,TGTGCCAGCAGTTTTGCGGGGAACTATGGCTACACCTTC
TRBV19,TRBJ1-1,.,.,CASSPYSGVPEAFF,TGTGCCAGTAGTCCATACTCAGGGGTCCCTGAAGCTTTCTTT
TRBV4-1,TRBJ1-2,once,TRBD1,CASSQDRGGRVGYTF,TGCGCCAGCAGCCAAGATAGAGGGGGCAGGGTTGGCTACACCTTC
TRBV6-5,TRBJ1-5,.,TRBD1,CASSDVQGAFQPQHF,TGTGCCAGCAGCGACGTACAGGGGGCCTTTCAGCCCCAGCATTTT
TRBV7-2,TRBJ2-5,.,TRBD1,CASRLRGPLPETQYF,TGTGCCAGCAGACTAAGGGGGCCGTTGCCGGAGACCCAGTACTTC
TRBV5-6,TRBJ2-3,.,TRBD2,CASSLKAGGRTDTQYF,TGTGCCAGCAGCTTAAAAGCGGGAGGGCGGACAGATACGCAGTATTTT
TRBV5-4,TRBJ1-2,.,.,CASSPAGVANYGYTF,TGTGCCAGCAGCCCCGCGGGGGTAGCTAACTATGGCTACACCTTC
TRBV19,TRBJ1-1,.,.,CASSPLPFLNTEAFF,TGTGCCAGTAGTCCACTCCCATTTCTGAACACTGAAGCTTTCTTT
TRBV13,TRBJ1-1,.,.,CASSLGGRGTEAFF,TGTGCCAGCAGCTTAGGTGGCAGGGGCACTGAAGCTTTCTTT
TRBV11-2,TRBJ2-2,.,TRBD2,CASSRRALAGATNTGELFF,TGTGCCAGCAGCCGCAGGGCGCTAGCGGGGGCCACGAACACCGGGGAGCTGTTTTTT
TRBV11-3,TRBJ2-7,.,.,CASSPPGGEQYF,TGTGCCAGCAGCCCCCCCGGCGGCGAGCAGTACTTC
TRBV3-1/TRBV3-2,TRBJ1-2,.,.,CASSARTVSYGYTF,TGTGCCAGCAGCGCCCGGACAGTGTCCTATGGCTACACCTTC
TRBV24-1,TRBJ2-5,.,TRBD2,CATSGGSGGNQETQYF,TGTGCCACCAGTGGAGGAAGCGGGGGCAACCAAGAGACCCAGTACTTC
TRBV6-5,TRBJ1-2,.,TRBD1,CASSYRVDRVFYGYTF,TGTGCCAGCAGCTACAGGGTGGACAGGGTCTTCTATGGCTACACCTTC
TRBV18,TRBJ1-1,few,.,CASSPGQGNTEAFF,TGTGCCAGCTCACCGGGACAAGGAAACACTGAAGCTTTCTTT
TRBV30,TRBJ1-3,few,.,CAWSVSGQFNFGNTIYF,TGTGCCTGGAGTGTATCGGGACAATTCAACTTTGGAAACACCATATATTTT
TRBV4-1,TRBJ1-5,.,TRBD1,CASSQDGTGRNQPQHF,TGCGCCAGCAGCCAAGATGGGACAGGAAGGAATCAGCCCCAGCATTTT
TRBV5-8,TRBJ2-2,.,.,CASSTGQAGTGELFF,TGTGCCAGCAGCACAGGACAGGCGGGGACCGGGGAGCTGTTTTTT
TRBV7-9,TRBJ1-4,once,.,CASSLVAGFNEKLFF,TGTGCCAGCAGCTTAGTAGCGGGATTTAATGAAAAACTGTTTTTT
TRBV19,TRBJ2-2,.,.,CASSFSGLTGELFF,TGTGCCAGTAGTTTTAGCGGCCTCACCGGGGAGCTGTTTTTT
TRBV28,TRBJ1-2,once,TRBD1,CASSAGQGALLYGYTF,TGTGCCAGCAGTGCTGGACAGGGGGCTTTGTTGTATGGCTACACCTTC
TRBV30,TRBJ1-1,.,.,CAWMRTENTEAFF,TGTGCCTGGATGCGGACAGAGAACACTGAAGCTTTCTTT
TRBV30,TRBJ1-5,.,TRBD1,CAWSPPGQGAYQPQHF,TGTGCCTGGAGTCCACCCGGACAGGGGGCTTATCAGCCCCAGCATTTT
TRBV18,TRBJ1-3,.,.,CASSPLGRAGNTIYF,TGTGCCAGCTCACCACTGGGCAGGGCTGGAAACACCATATATTTT
TRBV24-1,TRBJ1-2,.,.,CATSDLRGYGYTF,TGTGCCACCAGTGATTTGCGGGGGTATGGCTACACCTTC